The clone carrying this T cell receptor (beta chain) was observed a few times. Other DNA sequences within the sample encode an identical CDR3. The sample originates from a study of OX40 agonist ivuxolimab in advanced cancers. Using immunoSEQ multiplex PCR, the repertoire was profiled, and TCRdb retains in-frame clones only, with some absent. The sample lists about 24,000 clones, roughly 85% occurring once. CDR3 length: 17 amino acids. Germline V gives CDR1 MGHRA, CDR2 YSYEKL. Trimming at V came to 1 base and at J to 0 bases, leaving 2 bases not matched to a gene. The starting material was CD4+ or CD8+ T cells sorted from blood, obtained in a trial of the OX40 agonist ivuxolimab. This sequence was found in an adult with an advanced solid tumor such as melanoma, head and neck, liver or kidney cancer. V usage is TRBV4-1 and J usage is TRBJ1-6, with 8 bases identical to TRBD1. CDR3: CASSQGGQGSYNSPLHF. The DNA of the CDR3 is TGCGCCAGCAGCCAAGGAGGACAGGGCTCCTATAATTCACCCCTCCACTTT.